This T cell receptor beta chain was sequenced for a study of CD8 T cells in Susac syndrome. RNA in amounts of 0.5 to 1 ug was reverse transcribed with random hexamers. TCRdb independently ran MiXCR on the immunoSEQ multiplex PCR reads; one entry per CDR3 protein. The sample lists roughly 180,000 distinct CDR3 sequences, over 85% occurring once. This CDR3 region has 16 residues. Trimming took off 0 bases at V and 4 bases at J, with 15 bases between the two ends. The germline gives CDR1 LGHDT, CDR2 YNNKEL (reference sequence). The sequencing input was CD4+ T cells from PBMCs. The chain combines TRBV3-1 with TRBJ1-2; D not resolved. The sequence came from a human donor with multiple sclerosis. The CDR3 sequence: CASSQDGNQWGYGYTF. The CDR3 DNA reads as TGTGCCAGCAGCCAAGATGGTAATCAGTGGGGCTATGGCTACACCTTC.